The TCR beta chain described here comes from a study of blood T cell repertoires in COVID-19. This CDR3 is built from 11 residues. The ends were cut back, 6 bases at V and 5 bases at J, with 6 bases in the middle. This clone was observed once. Sequencing used immunoSEQ multiplex PCR; TCRdb keeps in-frame clones, though not all of them. The sample lists approximately 220,000 clones, 65% to 85% occurring once. The rearrangement joins TRBV12-3 or TRBV12-4 to TRBJ2-3, with D perhaps matching TRBD2 (5 bases). The receptor was derived from a woman in her thirties or forties who had recovered from COVID-19. The sequenced sample consisted of PBMCs or T cells enriched from blood (not recorded which). In DNA, the CDR3 is TGTGCCAGCAGGGCGGGAGATACGCAGTATTTT. This encodes CASRAGDTQYF.